This T cell receptor (beta chain) was identified in a study of early T cells in non-severe SARS-CoV-2 infection. Overall study: The chains were unpaired, and the sequenced material was bulk RNA from unsorted whole blood.

From germline, CDR1 is SGHRS and CDR2 YFSETQ. This CDR3 has 15 amino acids. V lost 3 bases, J lost 3 bases, and 4 bases stayed unmatched. Individual cDNA molecules were tagged with unique molecular identifiers. MiXCR, applied by TCRdb to the 5' RACE reads, yields one record per CDR3 protein. The data contain about 23,000 distinct CDR3 sequences, 3.5% to 5.5% of them singletons. This clonotype was seen repeatedly, ten times or more. What it binds is unknown. Notes on the study in general: Missing private and CD4 specificities, VDJdb matching favored anti-spike CD8 responses.

Sequencing used whole blood. The chain employs TRBV5-1 and TRBJ2-1, with TRBD2 matching 9 bases. This receptor was obtained from an adult who was a healthcare worker with PCR-confirmed SARS-CoV-2 infection or an uninfected control (not recorded which). The CDR3 bases are TGCGCCAGCAGCTCTATAGCGGGGGTCTACAATGAGCAGTTCTTC. Its protein product is CASSSIAGVYNEQFF.